This T cell receptor (beta chain) stems from a study of blood T cell repertoires in COVID-19. Study details: The United States, Italy and Spain supplied acute and convalescent COVID-19 samples. PBMCs, B-cell-depleted T cells, or T cells were the source of the cDNA or gDNA that made up the material.

Authors' analysis steps: Reference gene primers were amplified, and this amplification served to estimate nucleated cell counts. Clones were sequenced by immunoSEQ multiplex PCR, and TCRdb holds only the in-frame ones, with some missing. Clone size and V and J calls were adopted from that table, with D and trimming inferred from the DNA. The sample includes 180,000 or so clones, over 70% seen only once; the top ten take about 10%. The germline CDR1 and CDR2 sequences are LNHNV and YYDKDF (reference sequence). Trimming took off 4 bases at V and 0 bases at J, with 8 bases between the two ends. The CDR3 runs to 14 residues. This clone has just a few counts. Each participant's cohort was designated according to participant-reported clinical history.

Sequencing input: PBMCs or T cells enriched from blood (not recorded which). The gene calls are TRBV15 and TRBJ2-3, with no clear D. This TCR came from a man aged 45-65 years who had recovered from COVID-19. The chain's CDR3 is CATSTRRSTDTQYF. CDR3 sequence (DNA): TGTGCCACCAGCACTCGTCGGAGCACAGATACGCAGTATTTT.